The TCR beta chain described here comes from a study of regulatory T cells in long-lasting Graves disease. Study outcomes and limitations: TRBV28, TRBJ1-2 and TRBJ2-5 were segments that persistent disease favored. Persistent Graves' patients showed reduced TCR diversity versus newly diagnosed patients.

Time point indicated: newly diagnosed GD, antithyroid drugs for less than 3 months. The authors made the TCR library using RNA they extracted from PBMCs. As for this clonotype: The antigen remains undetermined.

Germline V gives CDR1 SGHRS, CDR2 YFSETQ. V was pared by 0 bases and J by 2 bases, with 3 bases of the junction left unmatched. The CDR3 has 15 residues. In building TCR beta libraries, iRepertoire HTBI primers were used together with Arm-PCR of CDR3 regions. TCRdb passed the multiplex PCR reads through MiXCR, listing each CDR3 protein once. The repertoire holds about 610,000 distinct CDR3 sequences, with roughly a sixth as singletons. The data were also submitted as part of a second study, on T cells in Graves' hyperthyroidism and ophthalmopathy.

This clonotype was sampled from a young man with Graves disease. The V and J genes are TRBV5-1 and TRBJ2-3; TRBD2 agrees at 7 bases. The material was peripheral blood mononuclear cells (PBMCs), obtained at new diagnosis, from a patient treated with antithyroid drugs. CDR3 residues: CASSLEAGFTDTQYF. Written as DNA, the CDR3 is TGCGCCAGCAGCTTGGAAGCGGGATTCACAGATACGCAGTATTTT.